These 26 T cell receptor beta chains were sequenced from one sample in a study of cytomegalovirus exposure and HLA in healthy donors. It was with 60 Vbeta and 13 Jbeta primers that the PCR ran. The table came from immunoSEQ multiplex PCR; TCRdb's copy has only in-frame clones and leaves some out. The data hold around 130,000 clones, with over 70% observed a single time. Sequenced material: PBMCs. These TCRs come from a woman aged 18-29 years in good health and CMV-seronegative.

The gene calls are TRBV7-2 and TRBJ2-1; 7 bases agree with TRBD2. The trim removed 2 bases at V and 8 bases at J, leaving 6 bases unmatched. The CDR3 sequence is 14 residues long. Germline assignment: CDR1 SGHTA and CDR2 FQGNSA. The CDR3 DNA is TGTGCCAGCAGCTTAAGCGGGATTGGGGATGAGCAGTTCTTC. Its translation: CASSLSGIGDEQFF.

This chain links TRBV19 with TRBJ1-5, with D unclear. The V gene's germline CDR1 is LNHDA and CDR2 SQIVND (reference sequence). The CDR3 is made up of 15 amino acids. V was cut by 3 bases and J by 3 bases, with 12 bases left in between. In nucleotides, the CDR3 is TGTGCCAGTAGTATTGGGCAGGTATACAATCAGCCCCAGCATTTT. It translates to CASSIGQVYNQPQHF.

This clone was observed a single time. This rearrangement joins TRBV6-5 to TRBJ2-7; 9 bases are a match to TRBD1. The CDR3 consists of 15 residues. CDR1 is MNHEY, CDR2 SVGAGI, per germline. V shed 5 bases, J shed 3 bases, and the junction held 8 bases outside the gene matches. CDR3 sequence (DNA): TGTGCCAGCAGTACTTATGGGACAGGGTTCTACGAGCAGTACTTC. This translates into CASSTYGTGFYEQYF.

CDR3 sequence reads: CASSPGTGGYQPQHF. DNA of the CDR3: TGTGCCAGCAGCCCAGGGACAGGTGGCTATCAGCCCCAGCATTTT. V gene TRBV7-2 combines with J gene TRBJ1-5, with TRBD1 matching over 8 bases. Germline loops: CDR1 SGHTA, CDR2 FQGNSA. V was pared by 5 bases and J by 5 bases, with 8 bases of the junction left unmatched. This CDR3 spans 15 amino acids.

The V and J genes are TRBV6-4 and TRBJ2-3; TRBD1 is a possible D gene (6 bases). The CDR3 covers 13 residues. V was trimmed by 6 bases and J by 5 bases, leaving 12 bases between them. CDR1 and CDR2 (germline): MRHNA, SNTAGT. CDR3 bases: TGTGCCAGCAGCGAGGGGGTTGGAGATACGCAGTATTTT. This codes for CASSEGVGDTQYF.

Details on this clone: Compared with germline, one end of the junction differs, possibly owing to a read error. V usage is TRBV7-9 and J usage is TRBJ2-1; 8 bases fit TRBD2. Germline V gene lookup returns CDR1 SEHNR and CDR2 FQNEAQ (reference sequence). The length of the CDR3 is 16 residues. CDR3 loop: CANSLSPGRAFNEQFF. The CDR3 region has the DNA TGTGCCAACAGCTTATCCCCCGGGAGGGCCTTCAATGAGCAGTTCTTC.

V and J are TRBV29-1 and TRBJ2-2, with 15 bases fitting TRBD2. Germline CDR1 and CDR2: SQVTM and ANQGSEA. The CDR3 is 17 amino acids. The CDR3 sequence is CIAPGLAGGLGTGELFF. For the CDR3, the DNA is TGCATCGCTCCGGGACTAGCGGGAGGTTTGGGCACCGGGGAGCTGTTTTTT.

The CDR3 DNA is TGTGCCAGCAGCGGATGGACGGGGAAATGGCAAGAGACCCAGTACTTC. The encoded protein is CASSGWTGKWQETQYF. The J gene is TRBJ2-5, the V gene TRBV5-5; D possibly corresponds to TRBD2 (5 bases). Per germline, CDR1 SGHKS and CDR2 YYEKEE (reference sequence). Trimming pared 4 bases from V and 2 bases from J, leaving 18 bases between. The CDR3 is made up of 16 amino acids.

This clone came up a few times. The rearrangement uses TRBV6-5 and TRBJ1-1; 9 bases align to TRBD1. The CDR3 totals 13 residues. The V gene end was trimmed by 7 bases and the J gene end by 9 bases; junction bases not matched to a gene: 9. CDR1 is MNHEY, CDR2 SVGAGI, per germline. CDR3 in amino acids: CASTEGQGQKAFF. CDR3 bases: TGTGCCAGCACCGAGGGACAGGGTCAAAAAGCTTTCTTT.

V usage is TRBV5-4 and J usage is TRBJ2-3, with TRBD2 identical over 9 bases. The CDR3 contains 15 residues. Germline values: CDR1 SGHNT, CDR2 YYREEE (reference sequence). Trimming removed 4 bases from V and 3 bases from J; junction bases left unmatched: 6. The CDR3 DNA follows: TGTGCCAGCAGCCCTACTAGCGGGCAGACAGATACGCAGTATTTT. Protein: CASSPTSGQTDTQYF.

V usage is TRBV18 and J usage is TRBJ2-7, with TRBD1 as a possible D gene (5 bases). CDR1 KGHSH and CDR2 LQKENI come from the germline V gene. Trimming removed 6 bases at V and 4 bases at J, with 13 bases between. The CDR3 loop spans 13 amino acids. Written as DNA, the CDR3 is TGTGCCAGCTCTCAGAGTTACAGGTACGAGCAGTACTTC. Amino acid sequence: CASSQSYRYEQYF.

This sequence joins TRBV4-1 and TRBJ1-2; D not resolved. With 1 base removed from V and 2 bases from J, the gap between germline ends came to 8 bases. Germline CDR1 MGHRA, CDR2 YSYEKL. The CDR3 extends over 14 amino acids. The CDR3 region has the DNA TGCGCCAGCAGCCAAGTCTTACAGAACTATGGCTACACCTTC. Amino acids: CASSQVLQNYGYTF.

This sequence joins TRBV7-8 and TRBJ2-1; 9 bases line up with TRBD2. V lost 1 base, J lost 9 bases, and 4 bases stayed unmatched. This CDR3 is built from 14 residues. From germline, CDR1 is SGHVS and CDR2 FQNEAQ. CDR3 bases: TGTGCCAGCAGCTTAGTTGTTAGCGGGAGTGAGCAGTTCTTC. Amino acids: CASSLVVSGSEQFF.

In this sample, this clone turned up a few times. The gene calls are TRBV28 and TRBJ2-7, with D possibly matching TRBD2 (5 bases). This CDR3 region has 15 residues. CDR1 and CDR2 from the germline V gene are MDHEN and SYDVKM. V dropped 6 bases and J dropped 2 bases, with 17 bases sitting between them. CDR3: CASSPPERKTYEQYF. The CDR3 nucleotides are TGTGCCAGCAGCCCGCCGGAGCGGAAGACCTACGAGCAGTACTTC.

CDR3 protein: CASKGTRDSFYNEQFF. In DNA, the CDR3 is TGTGCCAGCAAAGGAACCCGGGACTCCTTCTACAATGAGCAGTTCTTC. This sequence joins TRBV7-9 and TRBJ2-1; TRBD2 is a possible D gene (6 bases). This CDR3 spans 16 amino acids. Between the trimmed V and J ends, which lost 7 bases and 3 bases, there was a span of 19 bases. The V gene's germline CDR1 is SEHNR and CDR2 FQNEAQ (reference sequence).

This sequence joins TRBV29-1 and TRBJ1-3; D may be TRBD1 (5 bases). Between the trimmed V and J ends, which lost 7 bases and 2 bases, there was a span of 15 bases. The germline CDR1 and CDR2 sequences are SQVTM and ANQGSEA. This CDR3 contains 14 residues. The CDR3 region has the DNA TGCAGCGCTCGGGGGGGGACGGCTGGAAACACCATATATTTT. It codes for CSARGGTAGNTIYF. Full variable domain (missing parts from reference TRBV29-1 and TRBJ1-3): SAVISQKPSRDICQRGTSLTIQCQVDSQVTMMFWYRQQPGQSLTLIATANQGSEATYESGFVIDKFPISRPNLTFSTLTVSNMSPEDSSIYLCSARGGTAGNTIYFGEGSWLTVV.

The rearrangement links TRBV4-1 to TRBJ2-1; 13 bases are shared with TRBD2. The ends lost 1 base at V and 5 bases at J; junction bases unmatched: 8. This CDR3 is 18 amino acids long. Germline CDR1 and CDR2: MGHRA and YSYEKL. The CDR3 DNA reads as TGCGCCAGCAGCCAAGCCCCTCCGGGACTAGCGGGAAACAATGAGCAGTTCTTC. This sequence encodes CASSQAPPGLAGNNEQFF.

The genes are TRBV11-2 and TRBJ2-7, with D possibly being TRBD2 (6 bases). CDR1 SGHAT and CDR2 FQNNGV come from the germline V gene. Between the trimmed V and J ends, which lost 4 bases and 3 bases, there was a span of 22 bases. The CDR3 runs 17 residues. The CDR3 loop reads CASSSLGGRRLFYEQYF. Written as DNA, the CDR3 is TGTGCCAGCAGCTCTTTGGGGGGTCGGAGACTATTCTACGAGCAGTACTTC.

This clone was observed a few times. The V and J genes are TRBV6-1 and TRBJ1-4, with D maybe TRBD1 (6 bases). CDR3 length: 15 residues. Trimming removed 5 bases at V and 5 bases at J, with 15 bases between. Germline V gene lookup returns CDR1 MNHNS and CDR2 SASEGT. The CDR3 DNA is TGTGCCAGCAGTAGTCGGACAGCTCTCAATGAAAAACTGTTTTTT. This codes for CASSSRTALNEKLFF.

The chain couples TRBV30 to TRBJ2-5; D perhaps matches TRBD2 (5 bases). The CDR3 is made up of 15 amino acids. V shed 5 bases and J shed 2 bases, with 18 bases lying between them. Germline loops: CDR1 GTSNPN, CDR2 SVGIG (reference sequence). The CDR3, as DNA: TGTGCCTGGGGCCTTCCTGGCGGGTCACAAGAGACCCAGTACTTC. This codes for CAWGLPGGSQETQYF.

This clone appeared a few times. This chain uses TRBV11-2 with TRBJ2-5; the D gene is possibly TRBD2 (5 bases). V lost 9 bases and J 5 bases, leaving 19 bases between the germline ends. The CDR3 contains 14 residues. The germline CDR1 and CDR2 sequences are SGHAT and FQNNGV. In nucleotides, the CDR3 is TGTGCCAGTCATAAGGGAGACAATGGGGAGACCCAGTACTTC. This encodes CASHKGDNGETQYF.

The rearrangement links TRBV19 to TRBJ2-1; D unresolved. CDR1 LNHDA and CDR2 SQIVND come from the germline V gene (reference sequence). CDR3 length: 16 amino acids. The ends were cut back, 3 bases at V and 0 bases at J, with 12 bases in the middle. The CDR3 spells CASSITSRSSYNEQFF. DNA of the CDR3: TGTGCCAGTAGTATCACATCCAGAAGCTCCTACAATGAGCAGTTCTTC. The full variable domain, with the rest looked up from reference TRBV19 and TRBJ2-1, is DGGITQSPKYLFRKEGQNVTLSCEQNLNHDAMYWYRQDPGQGLRLIYYSQIVNDFQKGDIAEGYSVSREKKESFPLTVTSAQKNPTAFYLCASSITSRSSYNEQFFGPGTRLTVL.

This clone was detected only once. The J gene is TRBJ2-5, the V gene TRBV7-9; 9 bases match TRBD2. The J call may not be correct, given that the DNA end is closer to TRBJ2-7. This CDR3 has 15 amino acids. In germline, CDR1 is SEHNR, CDR2 FQNEAQ (reference sequence). The CDR3 DNA sequence: TGTGCCAGCAGCCGGACTAGCGCCGCAACCTACGAGCAGTACTTC. This translates into CASSRTSAATYEQYF.

This clone was observed a handful of times. CDR3 DNA sequence: TGTGCCAGTAGCCGAAGTGGGTCACAGGCCCTCTATGGCTACACCTTC. As protein: CASSRSGSQALYGYTF. The chain joins TRBV19 to TRBJ1-2; possible D gene TRBD1, 5 bases. Looked up from germline, CDR1 is LNHDA and CDR2 is SQIVND (reference sequence). Trimming stripped 6 bases from V and 4 bases from J, with 21 bases between. The CDR3 runs to 16 residues.

The gene calls are TRBV2 and TRBJ2-4; D remains ambiguous. The CDR3 has 15 residues. CDR1 is SNHLY, CDR2 FYNNEI, per germline. V shed 6 bases and J shed 0 bases, with 12 bases lying between them. In DNA, the CDR3 is TGTGCCAGCAGGCAATCACTGTTAGCCAAAAACATTCAGTACTTC. Translated, it gives CASRQSLLAKNIQYF.

The chain joins TRBV30 to TRBJ2-7; D is unclear. Germline V lookup: CDR1 GTSNPN, CDR2 SVGIG (reference sequence). The CDR3 contains 14 residues. Trimming removed 6 bases at V and 0 bases at J, with 15 bases between. The CDR3 DNA reads TGTGCCTGTAACAGACAAGGTGACTCCTACGAGCAGTACTTC. This codes for CACNRQGDSYEQYF. The whole variable domain, remainder taken from reference TRBV30 and TRBJ2-7, is SQTIHQWPATLVQPVGSPLSLECTVEGTSNPNLYWYRQAAGRGLQLLFYSVGIGQISSEVPQNLSASRPQDRQFILSSKKLLLSDSGFYLCACNRQGDSYEQYFGPGTRLTVT.